A selection of T cell receptor beta chains follows, all from one sample in a study of PD-1 blockade in classical Hodgkin lymphoma. Here immunoSEQ multiplex PCR was the method, and the copy in TCRdb shows in-frame clones only, minus some. The table has approximately 150,000 clones, less than 80% seen once. Sequences were derived from peripheral blood mononuclear cells (PBMCs), sampled before the second cycle of nivolumab. These receptor sequences come from a human donor with classical Hodgkin lymphoma. Each CDR3 is given with its conserved first and last residue. A D gene is named only where the DNA matches it firmly. Clone size appears in some rows only: once, few, many, or a class for an expanded clone.

clone_size: NA
d_call: NA
v_call: TRBV6-5
cdr3_length: 13
j_call: TRBJ2-4
cdr3_nt: TGTGCCAGCAGTTACTCACAGGGTAACATTCAGTACTTC
cdr3_aa: CASSYSQGNIQYF

clone_size: few
d_call: TRBD2
v_call: TRBV5-1
cdr3_length: 17
j_call: TRBJ2-1
cdr3_nt: TGCGCCAGCAGCTCCAAAAGTGGGGAGGGAGCATACAATGAGCAGTTCTTC
cdr3_aa: CASSSKSGEGAYNEQFF

clone_size: NA
d_call: TRBD2
v_call: TRBV5-1
cdr3_length: 19
j_call: TRBJ2-5
cdr3_nt: TGCGCCAGCAGCTTGGCTACAGCTCCGGGACTAGCGGGAGTCGAGACCCAGTACTTC
cdr3_aa: CASSLATAPGLAGVETQYF

clone_size: NA
d_call: NA
v_call: TRBV19
cdr3_length: 14
j_call: TRBJ1-6
cdr3_nt: TGTGCCAGTAGTGGACCGGCTTGGGGTTCACCCCTCCACTTT
cdr3_aa: CASSGPAWGSPLHF

clone_size: few
d_call: NA
v_call: TRBV5-4
cdr3_length: 14
j_call: TRBJ2-3
cdr3_nt: TGTGCCAGCAGCTTGGGACTTCGCACAGATACGCAGTATTTT
cdr3_aa: CASSLGLRTDTQYF

clone_size: NA
d_call: TRBD2
v_call: TRBV5-4
cdr3_length: 18
j_call: TRBJ2-5
cdr3_nt: TGTGCCAGCAGCTTCAAAGGGACTAGCGGGGGGGCCGGGGAGACCCAGTACTTC
cdr3_aa: CASSFKGTSGGAGETQYF

clone_size: NA
d_call: NA
v_call: TRBV7-6
cdr3_length: 14
j_call: TRBJ2-7
cdr3_nt: TGTGCCAGCAGCTGGGGCGGAAGCTCCTACGAGCAGTACTTC
cdr3_aa: CASSWGGSSYEQYF

clone_size: NA
d_call: NA
v_call: TRBV7-9
cdr3_length: 12
j_call: TRBJ1-2
cdr3_nt: TGTGCCAGCAGCAACCGAGATCCCGGCTACACCTTC
cdr3_aa: CASSNRDPGYTF

clone_size: once
d_call: NA
v_call: TRBV5-1
cdr3_length: 15
j_call: TRBJ2-5
cdr3_nt: TGCGCCAGCAGCTTGGCGACAGTCCGACAAGAGACCCAGTACTTC
cdr3_aa: CASSLATVRQETQYF

clone_size: NA
d_call: TRBD1
v_call: TRBV7-9
cdr3_length: 15
j_call: TRBJ1-2
cdr3_nt: TGTGCCAGCAGCATCCCCGGACAGGGAAGGAGTGGCTACACCTTC
cdr3_aa: CASSIPGQGRSGYTF

clone_size: NA
d_call: TRBD2
v_call: TRBV7-3
cdr3_length: 15
j_call: TRBJ2-7
cdr3_nt: TGTGCCAGCAGCTTAGCTGCGGGAGGGGCCTACGAGCAGTACTTC
cdr3_aa: CASSLAAGGAYEQYF

clone_size: once
d_call: NA
v_call: TRBV5-1
cdr3_length: 14
j_call: TRBJ1-1
cdr3_nt: TGCGCCAGCAGCTTCGGAGGAGTTGACACTGAAGCTTTCTTT
cdr3_aa: CASSFGGVDTEAFF

clone_size: NA
d_call: NA
v_call: TRBV6-6
cdr3_length: 14
j_call: TRBJ1-2
cdr3_nt: TGTGCCAGCAGGGCCGGAACAGGGATCTATGGCTACACCTTC
cdr3_aa: CASRAGTGIYGYTF

clone_size: NA
d_call: NA
v_call: TRBV6-6
cdr3_length: 14
j_call: TRBJ1-2
cdr3_nt: TGTGCCAGCATGTCGCCGGTCGGTAACTATGGCTACACCTTC
cdr3_aa: CASMSPVGNYGYTF

clone_size: NA
d_call: NA
v_call: TRBV7-2
cdr3_length: 13
j_call: TRBJ1-3
cdr3_nt: TGTGCCAGCAGCATCCACCCTGGAAACACCATATATTTT
cdr3_aa: CASSIHPGNTIYF

clone_size: NA
d_call: NA
v_call: TRBV28
cdr3_length: 17
j_call: TRBJ1-2
cdr3_nt: TGTGCCAGCAGTTTCTCTCTTTCGTTGACCTTAGGAAATGGCTACACCTTC
cdr3_aa: CASSFSLSLTLGNGYTF

clone_size: NA
d_call: NA
v_call: TRBV6-1
cdr3_length: 16
j_call: TRBJ1-4
cdr3_nt: TGTGCCAGCAGTGAAGTGCGGAAATCAACTAATGAAAAACTGTTTTTT
cdr3_aa: CASSEVRKSTNEKLFF

clone_size: NA
d_call: TRBD2
v_call: TRBV19
cdr3_length: 14
j_call: TRBJ2-7
cdr3_nt: TGTGCCAGTAGTTGGAGCGGGAGTGATAACGAGCAGTACTTC
cdr3_aa: CASSWSGSDNEQYF

clone_size: NA
d_call: NA
v_call: TRBV15
cdr3_length: 14
j_call: TRBJ2-1
cdr3_nt: TGTGCCACTGAAGGACCGGTCCGGTACAATGAGCAGTTCTTC
cdr3_aa: CATEGPVRYNEQFF

clone_size: NA
d_call: NA
v_call: TRBV28
cdr3_length: 11
j_call: TRBJ2-7
cdr3_nt: TGTGCCAGCAGTCTTGGAGGCGAGCAGTACTTC
cdr3_aa: CASSLGGEQYF

clone_size: NA
d_call: TRBD1
v_call: TRBV6-1
cdr3_length: 14
j_call: TRBJ2-7
cdr3_nt: TGTGCCAGCAATTTACGGACAGGGTACTACGAGCAGTACTTC
cdr3_aa: CASNLRTGYYEQYF

clone_size: NA
d_call: NA
v_call: TRBV5-5
cdr3_length: 15
j_call: TRBJ2-7
cdr3_nt: TGTGCCAGCAGCCCCGATTCTTTTAGCTCCTACGAGCAGTACTTC
cdr3_aa: CASSPDSFSSYEQYF

clone_size: few
d_call: TRBD2
v_call: TRBV5-4
cdr3_length: 17
j_call: TRBJ2-2
cdr3_nt: TGTGCCAGCAGCTTGATTGGACTAGCGGGGACAAGCGGGGAGCTGTTTTTT
cdr3_aa: CASSLIGLAGTSGELFF

clone_size: NA
d_call: TRBD1
v_call: TRBV6-5
cdr3_length: 15
j_call: TRBJ1-2
cdr3_nt: TGTGCCAGCAGTTTAGCGACAGGGAGTGGGTATGGCTACACCTTC
cdr3_aa: CASSLATGSGYGYTF

clone_size: few
d_call: NA
v_call: TRBV5-6
cdr3_length: 14
j_call: TRBJ2-7
cdr3_nt: TGTGCCAGCAGCTTTTGGAGCAGGGTAATCGAGCAGTACTTC
cdr3_aa: CASSFWSRVIEQYF

clone_size: NA
d_call: TRBD1
v_call: TRBV2
cdr3_length: 14
j_call: TRBJ2-7
cdr3_nt: TGTGCCAGCGGGGACAGGGGGAACCCCTACGAGCAGTACTTC
cdr3_aa: CASGDRGNPYEQYF

clone_size: NA
d_call: TRBD1
v_call: TRBV11-1
cdr3_length: 16
j_call: TRBJ2-1
cdr3_nt: TGTGCCAGCAGCTTAGGGCAGGGGGCATGGTACAATGAGCAGTTCTTC
cdr3_aa: CASSLGQGAWYNEQFF

clone_size: NA
d_call: TRBD2
v_call: TRBV7-9
cdr3_length: 16
j_call: TRBJ2-3
cdr3_nt: TGTGCCAGCAGCGCAGGTAGCGGGGCTAGCACAGATACGCAGTATTTT
cdr3_aa: CASSAGSGASTDTQYF

clone_size: NA
d_call: TRBD2
v_call: TRBV29-1
cdr3_length: 14
j_call: TRBJ2-3
cdr3_nt: TGCAGCGCCGGACTAGCGATGTACTCAGATACGCAGTATTTT
cdr3_aa: CSAGLAMYSDTQYF

clone_size: NA
d_call: NA
v_call: TRBV9
cdr3_length: 16
j_call: TRBJ2-5
cdr3_nt: TGTGCCAGCAGCGGGGGCTTTGGACTGCTGCAAGAGACCCAGTACTTC
cdr3_aa: CASSGGFGLLQETQYF

clone_size: few
d_call: TRBD2
v_call: TRBV7-9
cdr3_length: 16
j_call: TRBJ2-1
cdr3_nt: TGTGCCAGCAGCTTAGAGGCTAGCGGGGTAAATGATGAGCAGTTCTTC
cdr3_aa: CASSLEASGVNDEQFF

clone_size: few
d_call: NA
v_call: TRBV7-6
cdr3_length: 13
j_call: TRBJ1-1
cdr3_nt: TGTGCCAGCAGCGCCGACACGAACACTGAAGCTTTCTTT
cdr3_aa: CASSADTNTEAFF

clone_size: NA
d_call: TRBD1
v_call: TRBV10-3
cdr3_length: 15
j_call: TRBJ1-2
cdr3_nt: TGTGCCATCAATCCGGGACAGGGCACAAAATATGGCTACACCTTC
cdr3_aa: CAINPGQGTKYGYTF

clone_size: NA
d_call: NA
v_call: TRBV7-2
cdr3_length: 14
j_call: TRBJ2-4
cdr3_nt: TGTGCCAGCAGCCCCCCTGGGATAGCAAACATTCAGTACTTC
cdr3_aa: CASSPPGIANIQYF

clone_size: NA
d_call: NA
v_call: TRBV10-3
cdr3_length: 14
j_call: TRBJ1-2
cdr3_nt: TGTGCCATCAGCTCTACTGGGTCTAACTATGGCTACACCTTC
cdr3_aa: CAISSTGSNYGYTF

clone_size: NA
d_call: TRBD1
v_call: TRBV7-3
cdr3_length: 15
j_call: TRBJ1-2
cdr3_nt: TGTGCCAGCAGCTCCGGAGCAGGGGGCGCATATGGCTACACCTTC
cdr3_aa: CASSSGAGGAYGYTF

clone_size: NA
d_call: NA
v_call: TRBV5-6
cdr3_length: 11
j_call: TRBJ2-3
cdr3_nt: TGTGCCAGCAGCCTACGGCAGGCGCAGTATTTT
cdr3_aa: CASSLRQAQYF

clone_size: NA
d_call: NA
v_call: TRBV7-2
cdr3_length: 16
j_call: TRBJ1-5
cdr3_nt: TGTGCCAGCAGCTTAGACCACAGGTATCTAAATCAGCCCCAGCATTTT
cdr3_aa: CASSLDHRYLNQPQHF

clone_size: NA
d_call: NA
v_call: TRBV6-5
cdr3_length: 12
j_call: TRBJ1-1
cdr3_nt: TGTGCCAGCAAAAGGACCGGGAGTGAAGCTTTCTTT
cdr3_aa: CASKRTGSEAFF

clone_size: NA
d_call: NA
v_call: TRBV29-1
cdr3_length: 13
j_call: TRBJ2-5
cdr3_nt: TGCAGCGTTGGGGACCGTGGCGGAGAGACCCAGTACTTC
cdr3_aa: CSVGDRGGETQYF

clone_size: once
d_call: NA
v_call: TRBV11-1
cdr3_length: 14
j_call: TRBJ1-1
cdr3_nt: TGTGCCAGCAGCGCCGACCGCTTGAACACTGAAGCTTTCTTT
cdr3_aa: CASSADRLNTEAFF

clone_size: NA
d_call: NA
v_call: TRBV13
cdr3_length: 14
j_call: TRBJ2-3
cdr3_nt: TGTGCCAGCAGCCCTCAGAAGGGGCCAGATACGCAGTATTTT
cdr3_aa: CASSPQKGPDTQYF

clone_size: NA
d_call: TRBD2
v_call: TRBV19
cdr3_length: 17
j_call: TRBJ2-1
cdr3_nt: TGTGCCAGTAGTATGAGGGAGCGGGGGGTCCGTAGGGATGAGCAGTTCTTC
cdr3_aa: CASSMRERGVRRDEQFF

clone_size: NA
d_call: TRBD1
v_call: TRBV6-5
cdr3_length: 16
j_call: TRBJ2-3
cdr3_nt: TGTGCCAGCAGTTACTCGATCCTCAGGGGGCGAGATACGCAGTATTTT
cdr3_aa: CASSYSILRGRDTQYF

clone_size: NA
d_call: TRBD2
v_call: TRBV7-9
cdr3_length: 16
j_call: TRBJ2-5
cdr3_nt: TGTGCCAGCAGCCCTCAGGTAGCGGGGGGGCGAGAGACCCAGTACTTC
cdr3_aa: CASSPQVAGGRETQYF

clone_size: NA
d_call: NA
v_call: TRBV25-1
cdr3_length: 14
j_call: TRBJ1-1
cdr3_nt: TGTGCCAGCAGTCAGGCAGGGATGGGCACTGAAGCTTTCTTT
cdr3_aa: CASSQAGMGTEAFF

clone_size: NA
d_call: TRBD1
v_call: TRBV27
cdr3_length: 15
j_call: TRBJ2-2
cdr3_nt: TGTGCCAGCAGTCCGAGACAGGGCGGCACCGGGGAGCTGTTTTTT
cdr3_aa: CASSPRQGGTGELFF

clone_size: NA
d_call: NA
v_call: TRBV2
cdr3_length: 14
j_call: TRBJ2-1
cdr3_nt: TGTGCCAGCAGACCCCGGGCCTCCTACAATGAGCAGTTCTTC
cdr3_aa: CASRPRASYNEQFF

clone_size: NA
d_call: NA
v_call: TRBV13
cdr3_length: 13
j_call: TRBJ1-2
cdr3_nt: TGTGCCAGCAGCCCCAGGGGTTTTTTGGGCTACACCTTC
cdr3_aa: CASSPRGFLGYTF

clone_size: NA
d_call: NA
v_call: TRBV7-4
cdr3_length: 14
j_call: TRBJ2-7
cdr3_nt: TGTGCCCGGTCTTCGAATGGGGAATCCGACGAGCAGTACTTC
cdr3_aa: CARSSNGESDEQYF

clone_size: NA
d_call: NA
v_call: TRBV10-3
cdr3_length: 14
j_call: TRBJ1-1
cdr3_nt: TGTGCCATCAGTGACCAGACGCAAGGAACTGAAGCTTTCTTT
cdr3_aa: CAISDQTQGTEAFF

clone_size: NA
d_call: NA
v_call: TRBV10-3
cdr3_length: 14
j_call: TRBJ2-3
cdr3_nt: TGTGCCATCAGATCAGGGGGAGGAACAGATACGCAGTATTTT
cdr3_aa: CAIRSGGGTDTQYF

clone_size: NA
d_call: TRBD1
v_call: TRBV7-2
cdr3_length: 14
j_call: TRBJ2-7
cdr3_nt: TGTGCCAGCAGCTTAATGGGACAGTCCTACGAGCAGTACTTC
cdr3_aa: CASSLMGQSYEQYF

clone_size: NA
d_call: TRBD2
v_call: TRBV9
cdr3_length: 17
j_call: TRBJ2-1
cdr3_nt: TGTGCCAGCAGCGTAGGCCTAGCGGAGAGGGCCGACAATGAGCAGTTCTTC
cdr3_aa: CASSVGLAERADNEQFF